The 9 T cell receptor beta chains listed next were all sequenced from one sample in a study of shared clonotypes between healthy human individuals. Data came from immunoSEQ multiplex PCR; TCRdb stores just in-frame clones and leaves some out. The table records around 2.5 million clones, 93% of them present only once. What was sequenced was naive CD4+ T cells from PBMCs. Specified subset: CD45RA+ positively selected. The receptors here all came from a young man in good health. Some clones in this sample may be carry-over from other donors' samples.

The chain uses TRBV15 and TRBJ2-2; weak D call: TRBD2 (5 bases). There are 15 residues in the CDR3. The V end lost 1 base, the J end lost 5 bases, and 11 bases lay between the germline ends. CDR1 is LNHNV, CDR2 YYDKDF, per germline (reference sequence). CDR3 region: CATSRGGLLTGELFF. The CDR3 nucleotides are TGTGCCACCAGCAGAGGCGGACTCTTAACCGGGGAGCTGTTTTTT. The variable domain in full, with the rest retrieved from reference TRBV15 and TRBJ2-2, is DAMVIQNPRYQVTQFGKPVTLSCSQTLNHNVMYWYQQKSSQAPKLLFHYYDKDFNNEADTPDNFQSRRPNTSFCFLDIRSPGLGDTAMYLCATSRGGLLTGELFFGEGSRLTVL.

The chain employs TRBV14 and TRBJ2-1; TRBD1 or TRBD2 may be the D gene (5 bases each). V was pared by 4 bases and J by 4 bases, with 14 bases between. The CDR3 extends over 15 amino acids. Germline V gene data show CDR1 as SGHDN and CDR2 as FVKESK. DNA of the CDR3: TGTGCCAGCAGCCCCCAACGGGGACGGTACAATGAGCAGTTCTTC. Amino acid sequence: CASSPQRGRYNEQFF.

CDR3 sequence (DNA): TGTGCCAGCAGTTATAGGGGGCGCGAAGGAAACACCATATATTTT. It codes for CASSYRGREGNTIYF. The chain carries TRBV27 and TRBJ1-3, with TRBD1 identical over 7 bases. This CDR3 has 15 residues. J lost 4 bases, V lost 4 bases, and 7 bases had no gene match. CDR1 and CDR2 (germline): MNHEY, SMNVEV (reference sequence).

The CDR3 DNA sequence: TGTGCCAGCAGTGACTCCGGCCTCTCAATGCAGTATTTT. It codes for CASSDSGLSMQYF. The J gene is TRBJ2-3, the V gene TRBV6-4; D unresolved. Per the germline V gene, CDR1 is MRHNA and CDR2 is SNTAGT. This CDR3 contains 13 residues. V lost 0 bases to trimming and J lost 11 bases, with 12 bases between them.

The rearrangement links TRBV28 to TRBJ1-5; D not certain. CDR1 and CDR2 (germline): MDHEN, SYDVKM. The ends were cut back, 7 bases at V and 0 bases at J, with 10 bases in the middle. The CDR3 is 14 amino acids. This CDR3 reads CASKTISSNQPQHF. For the CDR3, the DNA is TGTGCCAGCAAAACCATCAGTAGCAATCAGCCCCAGCATTTT.

The CDR3, as DNA: TGTGCCAGTAGTATCGGGAGGGGGCGCACGAGCAATCAGCCCCAGCATTTT. Translated: CASSIGRGRTSNQPQHF. The J gene is TRBJ1-5, the V gene TRBV19; 7 bases are a match to TRBD1. Germline V gene sequence: CDR1 LNHDA, CDR2 SQIVND (reference sequence). This CDR3 has 17 amino acids. V trimming: 3 bases; J trimming: 1 base; junction bases outside the gene matches: 9.

The V gene is TRBV2, the J gene TRBJ2-2; D not resolved. V lost 5 bases and J 0 bases, leaving 7 bases between the germline ends. The germline CDR1 and CDR2 sequences are SNHLY and FYNNEI. CDR3 length: 14 amino acids. The DNA for the CDR3 is TGTGCCAGCAGTCTGCGAACGAACACCGGGGAGCTGTTTTTT. It is translated as CASSLRTNTGELFF. The whole variable domain, filled in from reference TRBV2 and TRBJ2-2, reads EPEVTQTPSHQVTQMGQEVILRCVPISNHLYFYWYRQILGQKVEFLVSFYNNEISEKSEIFDDQFSVERPDGSNFTLKIRSTKLEDSAMYFCASSLRTNTGELFFGEGSRLTVL.

This rearrangement joins TRBV18 to TRBJ1-2; no firm D call. The V gene's germline CDR1 is KGHSH and CDR2 LQKENI. V was trimmed by 3 bases and J by 6 bases, leaving 20 bases between them. CDR3 length: 16 residues. CDR3 loop: CASSPPAAARLDGYTF. The DNA for the CDR3 is TGTGCCAGCTCACCTCCGGCGGCGGCTAGGCTCGATGGCTACACCTTC.

V gene TRBV2 combines with J gene TRBJ1-1; TRBD1 aligns across 8 bases. Trimming took 7 bases from V and 3 from J; bases not matched to a gene: 16. The CDR3 has 17 amino acids. Germline values: CDR1 SNHLY, CDR2 FYNNEI. The CDR3: CASNRRTGSEWDTEAFF. In DNA form, the CDR3 reads TGTGCCAGCAACCGGAGGACAGGGTCAGAATGGGACACTGAAGCTTTCTTT.